What follows are 32 T cell receptor beta chains derived from one specimen sequenced in a study of post-analysis software for immune sequencing data. cDNA libraries for TCR beta contained unique molecular identifiers. TCRdb called the PCR reads again in MiXCR, with one record for every CDR3 protein. This sample has about 680,000 distinct CDR3 sequences; 55% to 70% occur once, and the top ten carry 11%. Overall study findings and caveats: When patients were compared with controls, a handful of TRBV segments were more frequent, TRBV5-6, TRBV5-1 and TRBV20-1 among them.

Their antigens are not known. The specimen sequenced was blood. These receptors originate from a girl aged 2 to 10 with multiple sclerosis.

This chain joins TRBV20-1 and TRBJ2-1; weak D call: TRBD2 (6 bases). The CDR3 sequence is 14 residues long. Trimming removed 4 bases from V and 6 bases from J, with 16 bases in between. Germline loops: CDR1 DFQATT, CDR2 SNEGSKA (reference sequence). The chain's CDR3 is CSAMGGTHLNEQFF. The CDR3 nucleotides read TGCAGTGCTATGGGAGGAACTCACCTCAATGAGCAGTTCTTC.

This clonotype was counted only a few times. The CDR3 sequence: CSVFSAGRGYTGELFF. The CDR3 DNA follows: TGCAGCGTTTTCTCAGCAGGGAGGGGGTACACCGGGGAGCTGTTTTTT. The V gene is TRBV29-1, the J gene TRBJ2-2, with D tentatively TRBD2 (7 bases). CDR3 length: 16 amino acids. The germline V gene encodes CDR1 SQVTM and CDR2 ANQGSEA. The ends were cut back, 5 bases at V and 3 bases at J, with 19 bases in the middle.

V is TRBV5-4 and J is TRBJ2-1; 9 positions match TRBD2. With V trimmed by 2 bases and J by 9 bases, 9 bases remained unmatched. The CDR3 length is 15 residues. The V gene's germline CDR1 is SGHNT and CDR2 YYREEE (reference sequence). CDR3 sequence (DNA): TGTGCCAGCAGCTTTAAGCGGGAGGTATTTTTTGAGCAGTTCTTC. It codes for CASSFKREVFFEQFF. Together with reference TRBV5-4 and TRBJ2-1, the CDR3 gives the full variable domain: ETGVTQSPTHLIKTRGQQVTLRCSSQSGHNTVSWYQQALGQGPQFIFQYYREEENGRGNFPPRFSGLQFPNYSSELNVNALELDDSALYLCASSFKREVFFEQFFGPGTRLTVL.

In this sample, this clonotype turned up a few times. The chain combines TRBV5-1 with TRBJ2-7, with D hard to call. Between the trimmed V and J ends, which lost 0 bases and 2 bases, there was a span of 12 bases. The CDR3 consists of 15 residues. The germline V gene has CDR1 SGHRS and CDR2 YFSETQ. CDR3 region: CASSLVAGNTYEQYF. Written as DNA, the CDR3 is TGCGCCAGCAGCTTGGTGGCAGGAAATACCTACGAGCAGTACTTC.

This CDR3 reads CSARSGGTWDEQFF. CDR3 DNA: TGCAGTGCTAGATCAGGCGGCACGTGGGATGAGCAGTTCTTC. The V gene is TRBV20-1, the J gene TRBJ2-1, with D uncertain. Germline V gene data show CDR1 as DFQATT and CDR2 as SNEGSKA (reference sequence). V gave up 2 bases and J gave up 8 bases, with 16 bases separating them. The CDR3 consists of 14 residues.

V usage is TRBV29-1 and J usage is TRBJ2-1, with 8 bases aligning to TRBD2. Germline V lookup: CDR1 SQVTM, CDR2 ANQGSEA. The junction had 5 bases not matched to a gene; V was cut back by 3 bases and J by 7 bases. This CDR3 spans 13 amino acids. The CDR3 here is CSVESGRGNEQFF. The DNA for the CDR3 is TGCAGCGTTGAGAGCGGGAGAGGTAATGAGCAGTTCTTC.

As regards this clonotype: The junction does not match germline at one end; this may be a read error. The V and J genes are TRBV6-6 and TRBJ2-5, with TRBD2 identical over 8 bases. The CDR3 has 17 amino acids. Germline V CDR1 and CDR2: MNHNY, SVGAGI (reference sequence). The CDR3 coding sequence is TGTGCCAGTAGTTATGGTGTGGTAAAGCGGGAGCAAGAGACCCAGTACTTC. This sequence encodes CASSYGVVKREQETQYF.

The V gene is TRBV7-9, the J gene TRBJ2-7; 11 bases map to TRBD2. The tail of the sequence fits TRBJ2-5 better, so the J call may be wrong. Looked up from germline, CDR1 is SEHNR and CDR2 is FQNEAQ (reference sequence). The length of the CDR3 is 15 residues. CDR3 region: CASSPLSGRGETQYF. CDR3 sequence (DNA): TGTGCCAGCAGCCCCCTTAGCGGGAGGGGCGAGACCCAGTACTTC.

This clonotype is a singleton in its sample. The chain has TRBV20-1 and TRBJ2-1; D ambiguous. This CDR3 region has 13 residues. Trimming shortened V by 6 bases and J by 9 bases, and 18 bases separated the two germline ends. CDR1 DFQATT and CDR2 SNEGSKA come from the germline V gene (reference sequence). CDR3 bases: TGCAGTGCGCTGGGCACCCAAATGGGTGAGCAGTTCTTC. Encoded protein: CSALGTQMGEQFF.

For the CDR3, the DNA is TGTACCAGCAGCTTAGTGATAGAAGAGACCCGGTACTTC. This translates into CTSSLVIEETRYF. This chain joins TRBV7-2 and TRBJ2-7; D not resolved. V lost 1 base and J 12 bases, leaving 16 bases between the germline ends. This CDR3 comprises 13 residues. From germline, CDR1 is SGHTA and CDR2 FQGNSA.

Only a few counts were recorded for this clonotype. The chain uses TRBV20-1 and TRBJ2-5; D is undetermined. Trimming took 5 bases from V and 5 from J, leaving 12 bases between them. CDR3 size: 12 residues. The germline V gene has CDR1 DFQATT and CDR2 SNEGSKA (reference sequence). The DNA for the CDR3 is TGCAGTGCTTCGGACGGTCGGGAGACCCAGTACTTC. Translation: CSASDGRETQYF.

The V gene is TRBV6-5, the J gene TRBJ2-1, with 10 bases matching TRBD2. The CDR3 length is 15 residues. CDR1 and CDR2 from the germline V gene are MNHEY and SVGAGI. V lost 0 bases, J lost 8 bases, and 4 bases stayed unmatched. This CDR3 is CASSYSTSGAHEQFF. The CDR3, as DNA: TGTGCCAGCAGTTACTCAACTAGCGGGGCCCATGAGCAGTTCTTC.

The rearrangement links TRBV29-1 to TRBJ2-5; 9 bases match TRBD2. The CDR3 sequence is 13 residues long. Germline CDR1 reads SQVTM; CDR2 reads ANQGSEA. J gave up 4 bases and V 6 bases, and 6 bases lay outside the gene matches. The CDR3 loop is CSVASGARETQYF. CDR3 nucleotide sequence: TGCAGCGTCGCTAGCGGGGCGAGAGAGACCCAGTACTTC.

The chain recombines TRBV10-3 with TRBJ2-3; 14 bases match TRBD2. CDR1 is ENHRY and CDR2 is SYGVKD in the germline V gene. V lost 6 bases and J lost 4; bases outside the gene matches: 3. The CDR3 has 15 amino acids. CDR3 in amino acids: CAIRGTSGSADTQYF. The CDR3 bases are TGTGCCATCAGGGGGACTAGCGGGAGCGCAGATACGCAGTATTTT.

The chain carries TRBV2 and TRBJ2-3; the D gene is possibly TRBD1 (6 bases). Trimming left V 6 bases short and J 5 bases short, with 18 bases between. CDR1 and CDR2 (germline): SNHLY, FYNNEI. The length of the CDR3 is 15 residues. The CDR3 is CASRIEPGAGDTQYF. For the CDR3, the DNA is TGTGCCAGCAGAATTGAACCAGGGGCCGGAGATACGCAGTATTTT.

The rearrangement uses TRBV7-2 and TRBJ1-1; D call uncertain. The CDR3 totals 15 residues. V lost 0 bases to trimming and J lost 4 bases, with 12 bases between them. From germline, CDR1 is SGHTA and CDR2 FQGNSA. CDR3: CASSLAIGLLTEAFF. Here the CDR3 DNA reads TGTGCCAGCAGCTTAGCGATAGGTTTACTCACTGAAGCTTTCTTT.

The chain uses TRBV25-1 and TRBJ2-7; 8 bases line up with TRBD2. J gave up 0 bases and V 4 bases, and 8 bases lay outside the gene matches. The germline V gene encodes CDR1 MGHDK and CDR2 SYGVNS. This CDR3 comprises 16 residues. The CDR3 sequence is CASSGVGRGSSYEQYF. DNA for the CDR3: TGTGCCAGCAGTGGGGTCGGGAGGGGAAGCTCCTACGAGCAGTACTTC.

The chain combines TRBV12-3 or TRBV12-4 with TRBJ2-7, with D possibly matching TRBD2 (5 bases). The CDR3 length is 12 residues. Trimming took 8 bases from V and 7 from J, leaving 15 bases between them. CDR3 bases: TGTGCCAGCGTTTTAGACGGGGTGGAGCAGTACTTC. Its translation is CASVLDGVEQYF.

The V call is TRBV5-1, the J call TRBJ1-2; 7 nucleotides agree with TRBD1. This CDR3 contains 16 residues. CDR1 is SGHRS, CDR2 YFSETQ, per germline. V lost 0 bases and J lost 4; bases outside the gene matches: 9. This CDR3 reads CASSLGLGGSGYGYTF. CDR3 nucleotide sequence: TGCGCCAGCAGCTTGGGTCTAGGGGGCTCGGGCTATGGCTACACCTTC.

The chain uses TRBV10-3 and TRBJ1-6; D might be TRBD1 (6 bases). Per the germline V gene, CDR1 is ENHRY and CDR2 is SYGVKD. Trimming cost V 4 bases and J 5 bases, with 12 bases left between them. CDR3 size: 15 residues. CDR3 DNA sequence: TGTGCCATCAGTGTTAAGGGGGTAGATAATTCACCCCTCCACTTT. It specifies CAISVKGVDNSPLHF.

This clonotype has just a few counts. The chain uses TRBV5-6 and TRBJ2-7, with D unresolved. The CDR3 runs 12 residues. Trimming removed 4 bases at V and 2 bases at J, with 7 bases between. Germline lookup yields CDR1 SGHDT and CDR2 YYEEEE. In DNA, the CDR3 is TGTGCCAGCAGCGAGATTCCCTACGAGCAGTACTTC. It specifies CASSEIPYEQYF.

The chain carries TRBV7-2 and TRBJ2-7; 7 nucleotides match TRBD1. V lost 1 base, J lost 0 bases, and 6 bases stayed unmatched. Germline-derived CDR1 and CDR2 are SGHTA and FQGNSA. CDR3 length: 16 amino acids. CDR3 loop: CASSLEDRTSSYEQYF. As DNA, the CDR3 is TGTGCCAGCAGCTTAGAGGACAGGACGAGCTCCTACGAGCAGTACTTC.

This clonotype has only a few counts. Sequence at one end of the junction differs from germline and may be a read error. The chain employs TRBV7-7 and TRBJ2-1, with TRBD2 matching 9 bases. The CDR3 is 14 amino acids. Germline CDR1 is SSHAT and CDR2 is FNYEAQ (reference sequence). The CDR3 is CASSLTSGDNEQFF. CDR3 bases: TGTGCTAGCAGCTTGACTAGCGGTGACAATGAGCAGTTCTTC.

This chain uses TRBV12-3 or TRBV12-4 with TRBJ1-5; TRBD1 matches at 9 bases. CDR3 length: 19 residues. The V gene end was trimmed by 0 bases and the J gene end by 7 bases; junction bases not matched to a gene: 16. DNA for the CDR3: TGTGCCAGCAGTTTAGCGCTAAGGATGGGGACAGGGATCTCGCAGCCCCAGCATTTT. Translation: CASSLALRMGTGISQPQHF.

V is TRBV20-1 and J is TRBJ2-4; perhaps TRBD1 as D (5 bases). The assigned J gene may be wrong: the sequence end matches TRBJ2-7 better. The CDR3 is 11 residues long. The germline V gene encodes CDR1 DFQATT and CDR2 SNEGSKA (reference sequence). The chain's CDR3 is CSASRTGEQYF. CDR3 nucleotides: TGCAGTGCTTCCCGAACAGGCGAGCAGTACTTC.

The V and J genes are TRBV29-1 and TRBJ2-7; D is ambiguous. Germline-derived CDR1 and CDR2 are SQVTM and ANQGSEA. The V end was cut by 6 bases, the J end by 4 bases, with 4 bases between. The CDR3 spans 9 residues. CDR3 nucleotide sequence: TGCAGCGTGGAGTACGAGCAGTACTTC. Amino acid sequence: CSVEYEQYF.

J is TRBJ1-2 and V is TRBV10-3, with 7 bases aligning to TRBD1. V shed 7 bases and J 6 bases; nucleotides not matched to a gene: 17. Germline loops: CDR1 ENHRY, CDR2 SYGVKD. This CDR3 has 16 amino acids. As DNA, the CDR3 is TGTGCCATCACCAGGACTACAGGGGACGGGGTAGATGGCTACACCTTC. It is translated as CAITRTTGDGVDGYTF.

The V call is TRBV7-9, the J call TRBJ1-2, with a weak D call TRBD1 (5 bases). CDR3 length: 16 amino acids. In germline, CDR1 is SEHNR, CDR2 FQNEAQ (reference sequence). V was clipped by 3 bases and J by 2 bases, with 16 bases between them. The CDR3 sequence is CASSFLPGRTNYGYTF. The CDR3 DNA is TGTGCCAGCAGCTTTCTTCCGGGACGGACGAACTATGGCTACACCTTC.

The V gene is TRBV29-1, the J gene TRBJ2-1; 7 bases match TRBD1. This CDR3 is built from 13 residues. After removal of 7 bases from V and 0 bases from J, the junction contained 3 bases not matched to a gene. Germline lookup yields CDR1 SQVTM and CDR2 ANQGSEA. CDR3 residues: CSADRASYNEQFF. Written as DNA, the CDR3 is TGCAGCGCTGACAGGGCCTCCTACAATGAGCAGTTCTTC.

V is TRBV4-1 and J is TRBJ1-2; 8 nucleotides match TRBD1. The germline CDR1 and CDR2 sequences are MGHRA and YSYEKL. The ends lost 3 bases at V and 8 bases at J; junction bases unmatched: 11. CDR3 size: 15 residues. The CDR3 reads CASSQPPAGGGGYTF. CDR3 bases: TGCGCCAGCAGCCAGCCCCCGGCAGGGGGCGGGGGCTACACCTTC.

In this sample, this clonotype turned up once. The V gene is TRBV6-2 or TRBV6-3, the J gene TRBJ1-1, with a weak D call TRBD1 (5 bases). Germline lookup yields CDR1 MNHEY and CDR2 SVGEGT. Deletions cut 8 bases from V and 7 bases from J, with 17 bases between. The CDR3 loop spans 13 amino acids. The chain's CDR3 is CASSRGAFDEAFF. CDR3 DNA sequence: TGTGCCAGCTCGCGTGGGGCCTTTGATGAAGCTTTCTTT.

This clonotype was detected ten times or more. The V call is TRBV20-1, the J call TRBJ2-1; the D call may be TRBD1 or TRBD2 (5 bases each). Germline CDR1 DFQATT, CDR2 SNEGSKA (reference sequence). CDR3 length: 11 amino acids. The V end lost 3 bases, the J end lost 5 bases, and 5 bases lay between the germline ends. The CDR3 sequence: CSARGDNEQFF. CDR3 nucleotide sequence: TGCAGTGCTAGGGGGGACAATGAGCAGTTCTTC.